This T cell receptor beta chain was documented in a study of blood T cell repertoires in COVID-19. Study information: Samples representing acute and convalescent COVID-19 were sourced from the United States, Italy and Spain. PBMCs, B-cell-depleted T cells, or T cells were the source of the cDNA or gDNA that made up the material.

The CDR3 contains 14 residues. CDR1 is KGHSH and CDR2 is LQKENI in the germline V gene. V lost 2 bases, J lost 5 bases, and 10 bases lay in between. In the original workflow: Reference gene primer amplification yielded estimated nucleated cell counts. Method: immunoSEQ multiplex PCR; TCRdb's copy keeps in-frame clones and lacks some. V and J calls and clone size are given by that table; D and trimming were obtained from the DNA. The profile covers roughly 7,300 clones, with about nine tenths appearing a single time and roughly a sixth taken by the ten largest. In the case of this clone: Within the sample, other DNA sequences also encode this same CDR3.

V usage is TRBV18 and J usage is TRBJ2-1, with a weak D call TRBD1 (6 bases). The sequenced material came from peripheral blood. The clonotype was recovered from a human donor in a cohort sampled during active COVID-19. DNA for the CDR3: TGTGCCAGCTCACCAGTACAGGGTGACAATGAGCAGTTCTTC. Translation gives CASSPVQGDNEQFF.